This section outlines one TCR beta chain sequence together with its context. Its antigen is unidentified. The V end lost 5 bases, the J end lost 9 bases, and 20 bases lay between the germline ends. Germline V gene sequence: CDR1 LGHDT, CDR2 YNNKEL (reference sequence). The CDR3 contains 16 residues. These data originate in a study of T cell repertoires in cytomegalovirus infection. Study information: Public TCR beta signatures were indicative of both CMV infection and a matching HLA type. Regarding the study as a whole: HLA-C-restricted CMV-specific TCR beta clonotypes prevailed in the ex vivo response. Cumulative frequency (of public TCR beta family members) identified carriers of CMV plus the relevant HLA.

MiXCR was run by TCRdb on the reads, yielding one entry per CDR3 protein. Among about 920,000 distinct CDR3 sequences, 30% to 40% were seen once, and the ten largest hold about 14%. The chain carries TRBV3-1 and TRBJ1-6, with TRBD1 as a possible D gene (5 bases). The TCR was taken from a human donor in good health (CMV status not recorded). Some clones in this sample may be carry-over from other donors' samples. The material sequenced was cultured CD8+ T cells from PBMCs, taken from culture after CMV antigen stimulation. The CDR3 nucleotides read TGTGCCAGCAGCTTCCGGGACCTGATACGAGGTTCACCCCTCCACTTT. Protein: CASSFRDLIRGSPLHF.